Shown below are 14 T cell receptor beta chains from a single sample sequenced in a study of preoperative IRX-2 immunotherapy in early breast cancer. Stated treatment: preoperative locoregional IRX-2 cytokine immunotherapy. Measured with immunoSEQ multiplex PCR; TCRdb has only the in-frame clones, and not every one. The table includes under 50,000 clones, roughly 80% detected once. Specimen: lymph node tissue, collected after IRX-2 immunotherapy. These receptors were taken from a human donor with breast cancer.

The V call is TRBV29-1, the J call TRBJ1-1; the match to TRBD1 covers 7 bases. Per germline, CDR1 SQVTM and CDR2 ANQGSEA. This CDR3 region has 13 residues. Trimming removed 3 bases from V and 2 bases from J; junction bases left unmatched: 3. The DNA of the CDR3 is TGCAGCGTTGAGGGACAGCTAAACACTGAAGCTTTCTTT. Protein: CSVEGQLNTEAFF.

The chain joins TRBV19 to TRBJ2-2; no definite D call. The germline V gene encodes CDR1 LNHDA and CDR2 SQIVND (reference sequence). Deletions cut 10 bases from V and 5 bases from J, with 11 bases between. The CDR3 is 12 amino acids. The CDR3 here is CATRSETGELFF. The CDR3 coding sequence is TGTGCCACACGCTCGGAAACCGGGGAGCTGTTTTTT. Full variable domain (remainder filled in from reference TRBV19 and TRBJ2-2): DGGITQSPKYLFRKEGQNVTLSCEQNLNHDAMYWYRQDPGQGLRLIYYSQIVNDFQKGDIAEGYSVSREKKESFPLTVTSAQKNPTAFYLCATRSETGELFFGEGSRLTVL.

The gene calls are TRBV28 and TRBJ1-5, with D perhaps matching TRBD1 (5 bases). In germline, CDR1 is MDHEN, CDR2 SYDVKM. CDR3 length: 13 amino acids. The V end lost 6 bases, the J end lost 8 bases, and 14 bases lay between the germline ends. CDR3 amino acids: CASSGGLQEPQHF. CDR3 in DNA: TGTGCCAGCAGCGGGGGACTTCAAGAGCCCCAGCATTTT. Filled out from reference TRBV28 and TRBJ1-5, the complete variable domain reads DVKVTQSSRYLVKRTGEKVFLECVQDMDHENMFWYRQDPGLGLRLIYFSYDVKMKEKGDIPEGYSVSREKKERFSLILESASTNQTSMYLCASSGGLQEPQHFGDGTRLSIL.

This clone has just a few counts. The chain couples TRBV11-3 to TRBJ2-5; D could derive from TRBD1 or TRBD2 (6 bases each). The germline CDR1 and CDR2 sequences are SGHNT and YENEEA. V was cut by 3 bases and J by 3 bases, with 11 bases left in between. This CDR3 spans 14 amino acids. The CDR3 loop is CASSLRGVKETQYF. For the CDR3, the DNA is TGTGCCAGCAGCTTGAGGGGGGTAAAAGAGACCCAGTACTTC.

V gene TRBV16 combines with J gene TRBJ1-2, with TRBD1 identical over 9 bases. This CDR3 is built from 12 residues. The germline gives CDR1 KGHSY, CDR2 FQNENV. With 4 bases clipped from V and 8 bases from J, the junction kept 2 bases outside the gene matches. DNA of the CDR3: TGTGCCAGCAGCCGGGACAGGGTAGGCTACACCTTC. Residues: CASSRDRVGYTF.

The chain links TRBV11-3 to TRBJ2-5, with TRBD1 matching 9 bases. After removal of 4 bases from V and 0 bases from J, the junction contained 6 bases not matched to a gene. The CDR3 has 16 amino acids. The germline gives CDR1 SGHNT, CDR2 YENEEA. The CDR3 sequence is CASSSRTGANQETQYF. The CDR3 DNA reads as TGTGCCAGCAGCTCAAGGACAGGGGCCAACCAAGAGACCCAGTACTTC. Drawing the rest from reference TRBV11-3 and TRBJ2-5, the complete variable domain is EAGVVQSPRYKIIEKKQPVAFWCNPISGHNTLYWYLQNLGQGPELLIRYENEEAVDDSQLPKDRFSAERLKGVDSTLKIQPAELGDSAVYLCASSSRTGANQETQYFGPGTRLLVL.

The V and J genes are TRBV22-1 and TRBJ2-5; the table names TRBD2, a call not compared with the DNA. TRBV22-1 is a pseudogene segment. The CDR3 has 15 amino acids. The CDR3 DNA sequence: TGTGCCAGCAGTTTTAGGTGGGGGGTAGGAGAGACCCAGTACTTC. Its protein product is CASSFRWGVGETQYF.

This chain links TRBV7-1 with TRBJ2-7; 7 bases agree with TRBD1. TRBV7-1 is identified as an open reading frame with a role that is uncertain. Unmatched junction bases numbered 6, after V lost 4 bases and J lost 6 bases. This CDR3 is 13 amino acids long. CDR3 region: CASSLGAGGEQYF. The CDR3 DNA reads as TGTGCCAGCAGCTTAGGGGCAGGGGGCGAGCAGTACTTC.

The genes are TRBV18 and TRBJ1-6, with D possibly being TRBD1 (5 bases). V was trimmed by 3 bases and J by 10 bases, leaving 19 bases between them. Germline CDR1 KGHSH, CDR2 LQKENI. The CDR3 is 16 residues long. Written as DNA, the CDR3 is TGTGCCAGCTCACCCCGGGGGTGGCCGGTTGAGTCACCCCTCCACTTT. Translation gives CASSPRGWPVESPLHF.

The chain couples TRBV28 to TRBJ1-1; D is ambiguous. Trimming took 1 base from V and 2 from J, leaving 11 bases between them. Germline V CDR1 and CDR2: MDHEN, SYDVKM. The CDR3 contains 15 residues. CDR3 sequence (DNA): TGTGCCAGCAGTTTATCGATGGCTTTTAACACTGAAGCTTTCTTT. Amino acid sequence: CASSLSMAFNTEAFF.

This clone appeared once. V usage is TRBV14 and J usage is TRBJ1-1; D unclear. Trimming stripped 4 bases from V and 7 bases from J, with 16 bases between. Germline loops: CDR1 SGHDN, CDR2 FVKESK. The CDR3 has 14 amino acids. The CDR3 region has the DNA TGTGCCAGCAGCCGAGGAGGTGGGGAAGGTGAAGCTTTCTTT. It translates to CASSRGGGEGEAFF.

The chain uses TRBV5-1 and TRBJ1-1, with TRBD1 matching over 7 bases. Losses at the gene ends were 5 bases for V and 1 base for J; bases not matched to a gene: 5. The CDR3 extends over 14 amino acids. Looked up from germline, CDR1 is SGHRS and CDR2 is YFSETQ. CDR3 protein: CASRLGTENTEAFF. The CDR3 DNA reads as TGCGCCAGCAGACTAGGGACAGAGAACACTGAAGCTTTCTTT.

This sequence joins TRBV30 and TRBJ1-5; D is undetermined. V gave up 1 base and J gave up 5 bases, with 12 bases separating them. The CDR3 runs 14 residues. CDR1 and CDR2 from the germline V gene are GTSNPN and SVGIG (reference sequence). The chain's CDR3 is CAWSAFRSDQPQHF. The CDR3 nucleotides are TGTGCCTGGAGTGCATTTCGGTCCGATCAGCCCCAGCATTTT.

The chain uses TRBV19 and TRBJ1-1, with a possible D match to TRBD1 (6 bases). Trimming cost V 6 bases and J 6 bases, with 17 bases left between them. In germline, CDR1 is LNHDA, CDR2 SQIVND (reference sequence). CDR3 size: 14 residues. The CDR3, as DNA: TGTGCCAGTAGCTCGAAGGACAGTTTGGCTGAAGCTTTCTTT. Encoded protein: CASSSKDSLAEAFF.